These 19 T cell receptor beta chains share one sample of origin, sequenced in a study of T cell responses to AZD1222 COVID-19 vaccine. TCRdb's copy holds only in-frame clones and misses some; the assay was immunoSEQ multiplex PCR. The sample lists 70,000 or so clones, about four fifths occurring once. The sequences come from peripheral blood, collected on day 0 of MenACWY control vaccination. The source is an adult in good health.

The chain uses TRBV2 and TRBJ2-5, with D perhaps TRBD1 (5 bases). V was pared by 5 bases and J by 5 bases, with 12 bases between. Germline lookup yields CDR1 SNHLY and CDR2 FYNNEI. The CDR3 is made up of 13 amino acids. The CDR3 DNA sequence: TGTGCCAGCAGTATAAGGACATACGAGACCCAGTACTTC. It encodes CASSIRTYETQYF.

This CDR3 reads CASSFAGGYTRLTDTQYF. The CDR3 bases are TGCGCCAGCAGCTTTGCCGGGGGGTACACGCGCCTCACAGATACGCAGTATTTT. The J gene is TRBJ2-3, the V gene TRBV5-1; 7 bases agree with TRBD2. The germline V gene has CDR1 SGHRS and CDR2 YFSETQ. V trimming: 2 bases; J trimming: 2 bases; junction bases outside the gene matches: 14. The CDR3 length is 18 residues.

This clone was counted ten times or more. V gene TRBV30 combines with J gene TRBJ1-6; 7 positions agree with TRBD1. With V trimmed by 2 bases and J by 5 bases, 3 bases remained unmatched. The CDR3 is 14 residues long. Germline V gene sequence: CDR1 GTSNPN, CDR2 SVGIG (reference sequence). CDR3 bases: TGTGCCTGGAGTCGGGGGACAGATAATTCACCCCTCCACTTT. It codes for CAWSRGTDNSPLHF. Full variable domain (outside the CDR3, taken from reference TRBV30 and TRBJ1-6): SQTIHQWPATLVQPVGSPLSLECTVEGTSNPNLYWYRQAAGRGLQLLFYSVGIGQISSEVPQNLSASRPQDRQFILSSKKLLLSDSGFYLCAWSRGTDNSPLHFGNGTRLTVT.

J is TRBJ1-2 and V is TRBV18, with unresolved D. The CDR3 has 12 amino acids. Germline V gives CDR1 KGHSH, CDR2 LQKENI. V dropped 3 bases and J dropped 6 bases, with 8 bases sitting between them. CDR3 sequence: CASSPSENGYTF. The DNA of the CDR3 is TGTGCCAGCTCACCGTCCGAGAATGGCTACACCTTC.

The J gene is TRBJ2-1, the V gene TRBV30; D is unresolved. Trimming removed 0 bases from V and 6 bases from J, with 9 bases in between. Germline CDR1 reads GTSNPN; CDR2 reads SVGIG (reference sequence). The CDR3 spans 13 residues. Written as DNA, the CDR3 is TGTGCCTGGAGTGTATTGGCGTTCAATGAGCAGTTCTTC. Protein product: CAWSVLAFNEQFF.

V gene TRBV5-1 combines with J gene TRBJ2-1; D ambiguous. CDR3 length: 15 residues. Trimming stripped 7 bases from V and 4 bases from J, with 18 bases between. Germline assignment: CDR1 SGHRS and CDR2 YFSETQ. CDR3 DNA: TGCGCCAGCTCCCAAGTGAAGGACGGTTACAATGAGCAGTTCTTC. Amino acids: CASSQVKDGYNEQFF.

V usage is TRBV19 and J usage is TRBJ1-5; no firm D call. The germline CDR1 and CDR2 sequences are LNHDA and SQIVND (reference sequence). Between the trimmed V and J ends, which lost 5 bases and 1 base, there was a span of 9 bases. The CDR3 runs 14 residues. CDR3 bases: TGTGCCAGTAGTGTCGGACGCAGCAATCAGCCCCAGCATTTT. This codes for CASSVGRSNQPQHF.

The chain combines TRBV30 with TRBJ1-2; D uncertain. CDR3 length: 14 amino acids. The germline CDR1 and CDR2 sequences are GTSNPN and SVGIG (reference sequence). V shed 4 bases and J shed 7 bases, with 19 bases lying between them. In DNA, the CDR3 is TGTGCCTGGACCCCATTGCATGCCTTAGGTGGCTACACCTTC. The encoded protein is CAWTPLHALGGYTF.

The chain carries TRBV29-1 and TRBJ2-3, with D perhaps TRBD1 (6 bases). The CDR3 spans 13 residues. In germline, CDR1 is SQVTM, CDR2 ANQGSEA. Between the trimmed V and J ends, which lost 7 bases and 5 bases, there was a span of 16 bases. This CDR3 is CSALQGGRDTQYF. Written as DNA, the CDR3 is TGCAGCGCATTACAGGGTGGGAGAGATACGCAGTATTTT.

CDR3 in amino acids: CAISDRDRHQPQHF. Here the CDR3 DNA reads TGTGCCATCAGTGACCGGGACAGGCATCAGCCCCAGCATTTT. The rearrangement joins TRBV10-3 to TRBJ1-5; 8 bases match TRBD1. This CDR3 comprises 14 residues. V lost 3 bases to trimming and J lost 5 bases; unmatched junction nucleotides: 3. Germline V gene data show CDR1 as ENHRY and CDR2 as SYGVKD.

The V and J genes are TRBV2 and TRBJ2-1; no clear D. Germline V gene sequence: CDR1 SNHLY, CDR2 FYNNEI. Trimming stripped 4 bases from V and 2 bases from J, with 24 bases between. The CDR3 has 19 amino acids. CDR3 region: CASSGRDSQAGPTYNEQFF. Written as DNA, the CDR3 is TGTGCCAGCAGTGGAAGAGATTCGCAGGCCGGACCCACCTACAATGAGCAGTTCTTC.

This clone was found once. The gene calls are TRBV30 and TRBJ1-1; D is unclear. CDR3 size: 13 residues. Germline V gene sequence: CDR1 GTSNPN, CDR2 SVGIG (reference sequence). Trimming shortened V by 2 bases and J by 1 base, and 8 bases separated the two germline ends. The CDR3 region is CAWSLNQNTEAFF. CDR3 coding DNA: TGTGCCTGGAGTCTGAATCAGAACACTGAAGCTTTCTTT.

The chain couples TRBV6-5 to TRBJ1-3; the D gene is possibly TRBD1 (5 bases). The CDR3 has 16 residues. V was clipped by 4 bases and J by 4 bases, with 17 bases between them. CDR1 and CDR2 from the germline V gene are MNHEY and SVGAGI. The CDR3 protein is CASSSGRTSGGNTIYF. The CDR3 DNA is TGTGCCAGCAGTTCGGGGCGGACGAGCGGAGGAAACACCATATATTTT.

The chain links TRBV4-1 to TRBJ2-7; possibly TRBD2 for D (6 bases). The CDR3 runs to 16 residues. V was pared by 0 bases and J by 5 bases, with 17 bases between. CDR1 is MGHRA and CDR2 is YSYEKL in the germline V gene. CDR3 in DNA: TGCGCCAGCAGCCAAGAGGGTCGAACTAGCTACCACGAGCAGTACTTC. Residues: CASSQEGRTSYHEQYF.

The DNA of the CDR3 is TGCGCCAGCAGCTTGGACTGGACAGATGGCGGAAACACCATATATTTT. It translates to CASSLDWTDGGNTIYF. The rearrangement uses TRBV5-1 and TRBJ1-3; D is possibly TRBD1 (6 bases). The CDR3 loop spans 16 amino acids. V lost 0 bases, J lost 4 bases, and 14 bases lay in between. Per germline, CDR1 SGHRS and CDR2 YFSETQ.

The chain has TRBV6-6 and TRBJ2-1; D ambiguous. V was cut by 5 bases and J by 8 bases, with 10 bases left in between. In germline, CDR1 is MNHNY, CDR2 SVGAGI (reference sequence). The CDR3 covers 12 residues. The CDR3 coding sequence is TGTGCCAGCAGTCCCCCCAGCGATGAGCAGTTCTTC. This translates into CASSPPSDEQFF.

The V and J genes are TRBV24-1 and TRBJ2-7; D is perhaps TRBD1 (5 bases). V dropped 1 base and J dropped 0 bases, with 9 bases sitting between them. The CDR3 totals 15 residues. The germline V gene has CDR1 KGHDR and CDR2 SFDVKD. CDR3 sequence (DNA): TGTGCCACCAGTGATTTAGAAGGGGTCTCCTACGAGCAGTACTTC. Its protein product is CATSDLEGVSYEQYF.

The CDR3 protein is CASSWTGGTEAFF. DNA for the CDR3: TGTGCCAGCAGCTGGACAGGGGGCACTGAAGCTTTCTTT. The chain recombines TRBV5-5 with TRBJ1-1, with 10 bases lining up with TRBD1. Germline V gene data show CDR1 as SGHKS and CDR2 as YYEKEE (reference sequence). After removal of 3 bases from V and 4 bases from J, the junction contained 0 bases not matched to a gene. The CDR3 runs 13 residues. The variable domain in full, completed from reference TRBV5-5 and TRBJ1-1, reads DAGVTQSPTHLIKTRGQQVTLRCSPISGHKSVSWYQQVLGQGPQFIFQYYEKEERGRGNFPDRFSARQFPNYSSELNVNALLLGDSALYLCASSWTGGTEAFFGQGTRLTVV.

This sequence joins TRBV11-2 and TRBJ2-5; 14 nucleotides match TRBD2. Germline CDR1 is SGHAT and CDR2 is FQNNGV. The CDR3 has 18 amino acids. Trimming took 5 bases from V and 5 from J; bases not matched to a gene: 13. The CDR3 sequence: CASSPGLAGVGAGETQYF. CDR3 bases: TGTGCCAGCAGCCCGGGACTAGCGGGAGTGGGGGCCGGCGAGACCCAGTACTTC.